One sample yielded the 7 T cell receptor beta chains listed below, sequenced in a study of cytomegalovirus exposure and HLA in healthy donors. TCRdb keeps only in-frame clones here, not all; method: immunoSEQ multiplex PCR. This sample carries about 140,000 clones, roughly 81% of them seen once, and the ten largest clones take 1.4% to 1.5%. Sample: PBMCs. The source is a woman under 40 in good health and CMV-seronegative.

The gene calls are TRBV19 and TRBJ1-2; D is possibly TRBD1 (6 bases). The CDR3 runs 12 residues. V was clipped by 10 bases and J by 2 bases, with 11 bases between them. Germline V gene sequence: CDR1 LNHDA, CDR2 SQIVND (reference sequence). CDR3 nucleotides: TGTGCCACCCAGACAGGCAACTATGGCTACACCTTC. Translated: CATQTGNYGYTF.

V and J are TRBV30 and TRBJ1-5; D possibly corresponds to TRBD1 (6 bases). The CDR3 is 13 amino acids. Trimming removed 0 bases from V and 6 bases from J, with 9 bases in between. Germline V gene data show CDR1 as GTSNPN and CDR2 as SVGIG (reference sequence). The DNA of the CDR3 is TGTGCCTGGAGTGTACTAGGGGGTCAGCCCCAGCATTTT. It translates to CAWSVLGGQPQHF.

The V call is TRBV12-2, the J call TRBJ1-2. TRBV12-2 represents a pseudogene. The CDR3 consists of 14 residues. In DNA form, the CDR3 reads TGTGCAAGTCGCTTAGTACGGGGGGGCCTTGGCTACACCTTC. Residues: CASRLVRGGLGYTF.

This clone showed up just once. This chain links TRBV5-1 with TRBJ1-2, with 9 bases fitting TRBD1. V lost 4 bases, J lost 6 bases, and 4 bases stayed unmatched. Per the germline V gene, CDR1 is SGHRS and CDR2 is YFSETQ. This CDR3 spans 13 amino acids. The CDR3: CASSPWTGDGYTF. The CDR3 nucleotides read TGCGCCAGCAGCCCCTGGACAGGGGATGGCTACACCTTC.

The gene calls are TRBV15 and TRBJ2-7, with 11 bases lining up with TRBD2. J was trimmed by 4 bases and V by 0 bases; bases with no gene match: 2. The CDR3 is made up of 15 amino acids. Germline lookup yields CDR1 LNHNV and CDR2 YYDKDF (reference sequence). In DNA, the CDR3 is TGTGCCACCAGCAGAGAGAGGACTAGCGGGTACGAGCAGTACTTC. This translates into CATSRERTSGYEQYF.

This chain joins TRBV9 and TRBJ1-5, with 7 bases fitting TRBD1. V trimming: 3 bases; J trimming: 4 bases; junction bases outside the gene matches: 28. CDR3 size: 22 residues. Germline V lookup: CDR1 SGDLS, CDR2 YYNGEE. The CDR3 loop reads CASSGYARDSFPVGLSNQPQHF. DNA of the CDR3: TGTGCCAGCAGCGGCTATGCTAGGGACAGTTTTCCAGTCGGTTTATCAAATCAGCCCCAGCATTTT.

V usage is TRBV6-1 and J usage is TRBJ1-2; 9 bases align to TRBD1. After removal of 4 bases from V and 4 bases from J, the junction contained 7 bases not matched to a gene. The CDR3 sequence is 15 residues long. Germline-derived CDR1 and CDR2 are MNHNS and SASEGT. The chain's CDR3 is CASSGKTGGSYGYTF. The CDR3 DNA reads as TGTGCCAGCAGTGGGAAAACAGGGGGCTCCTATGGCTACACCTTC.